This T cell receptor (beta chain) was sequenced in a study of blood T cell repertoires in COVID-19. Germline values: CDR1 LGHDT, CDR2 YNNKEL (reference sequence). V gave up 2 bases and J gave up 0 bases, with 4 bases separating them. CDR3 length: 13 residues. The protocol was immunoSEQ multiplex PCR, while the TCRdb copy is restricted to in-frame clones and leaves out a portion. The sample lists under 200,000 clones; roughly four fifths were seen once. Input material: peripheral blood. The source is a woman of 80 years or more with COVID-19, enrolled during active disease. The gene calls are TRBV3-1 (or the pseudogene TRBV3-2) and TRBJ1-1; no clear D. In nucleotides, the CDR3 is TGTGCCAGCAGCCAATATATGAACACTGAAGCTTTCTTT. Amino acid sequence: CASSQYMNTEAFF.